Below, 18 T cell receptor beta chains from the same sample are listed, as sequenced in a study of regulatory T cells in long-lasting Graves disease. The time point was: newly diagnosed GD, antithyroid drugs for less than 3 months. From RNA extracted from PBMCs, the TCR library was made. According to the study, TCR beta libraries were built with iRepertoire HTBI primers and CDR3-region Arm-PCR. TCRdb recomputed calls from the multiplex PCR reads with MiXCR, one row per CDR3 protein. The sample records approximately 400,000 distinct CDR3 sequences, over 9.5% being singletons. Separately, the same data were catalogued under a study of T cells in Graves' hyperthyroidism and ophthalmopathy.

The sequenced sample was peripheral blood mononuclear cells (PBMCs), obtained at new diagnosis, from a patient treated with antithyroid drugs. Receptor source: a woman younger than 30 with Graves disease.

This clonotype was observed many times. This sequence joins TRBV7-3 and TRBJ2-3, with 13 bases matching TRBD2. The trim removed 1 base at V and 4 bases at J, leaving 5 bases unmatched. This CDR3 spans 17 amino acids. Germline loops: CDR1 SGHTA, CDR2 FQGTGA. The CDR3 reads CASSLIGTSGVADTQYF. In DNA, the CDR3 is TGTGCCAGCAGCTTAATAGGGACTAGCGGGGTCGCAGATACGCAGTATTTT.

This clonotype was seen many times. The rearrangement uses TRBV20-1 and TRBJ2-3, with D tentatively TRBD2 (6 bases). V lost 6 bases to trimming and J lost 1 base, with 20 bases between them. The length of the CDR3 is 16 residues. Looked up from germline, CDR1 is DFQATT and CDR2 is SNEGSKA (reference sequence). CDR3 DNA sequence: TGCAGTGCCCTTAGGAGGGGTCTGGTGGGCACAGATACGCAGTATTTT. This encodes CSALRRGLVGTDTQYF.

As concerns this clonotype: One end of the junction is discordant with germline, which a read error may explain. The V gene is TRBV6-5, the J gene TRBJ1-1, with unresolved D. This CDR3 contains 14 residues. CDR1 is MNHEY, CDR2 SVGAGI, per germline. The CDR3 spells CASSSGRMNTEALF. For the CDR3, the DNA is TGTGCCAGCAGTTCTGGACGGATGAACACTGAAGCTCTCTTT.

This clonotype was seen at least ten times. In DNA form, the CDR3 reads TGTGCCAGCAGCTTTGAGAGCACTGAAGCTTTCTTT. It is translated as CASSFESTEAFF. The V call is TRBV11-1, the J call TRBJ1-1, with D hard to call. Germline V CDR1 and CDR2: SGHAT, FQDESV (reference sequence). Deletions cut 3 bases from V and 4 bases from J, with 6 bases between. The CDR3 has 12 residues.

This clonotype was seen many times. The chain has TRBV12-3 or TRBV12-4 and TRBJ2-2, with D possibly matching TRBD2 (5 bases). V was clipped by 4 bases and J by 5 bases, with 14 bases between them. This CDR3 is 15 amino acids long. In DNA form, the CDR3 reads TGTGCCAGCAGTTCCAACCCGGGGTGGACCGGGGAGCTGTTTTTT. It translates to CASSSNPGWTGELFF.

This clonotype appeared many times. The V and J genes are TRBV5-1 and TRBJ2-7; maybe TRBD1 (6 bases). Germline CDR1 reads SGHRS; CDR2 reads YFSETQ. This CDR3 is 14 amino acids long. V was shortened by 5 bases and J by 7 bases, with 19 bases between the two germline ends. CDR3 sequence reads: CASRELTGQGEQYF. CDR3 nucleotides: TGCGCCAGCAGGGAGCTAACGGGTCAGGGGGAGCAGTACTTC. The whole variable domain, remainder taken from reference TRBV5-1 and TRBJ2-7, is KAGVTQTPRYLIKTRGQQVTLSCSPISGHRSVSWYQQTPGQGLQFLFEYFSETQRNKGNFPGRFSGRQFSNSRSEMNVSTLELGDSALYLCASRELTGQGEQYFGPGTRLTVT.

This clonotype was seen at least ten times. As DNA, the CDR3 is TGCGCCAGCAGCCAAGATGTATCGCTAATTCACAGATATACGCAGTATTTT. Protein sequence: CASSQDVSLIHRYTQYF. V and J are TRBV4-3 and TRBJ2-3; D not certain. The CDR3 spans 17 residues. Germline loops: CDR1 LGHNA, CDR2 YSLEER. Trimming left V 0 bases short and J 7 bases short, with 20 bases between.

This clonotype was counted many times. The chain has TRBV11-2 and TRBJ2-7; weak D call: TRBD2 (6 bases). The CDR3 runs to 14 residues. V dropped 3 bases and J dropped 0 bases, with 9 bases sitting between them. CDR1 SGHAT and CDR2 FQNNGV come from the germline V gene. CDR3 protein: CASSFLAVSYEQYF. DNA for the CDR3: TGTGCCAGCAGCTTCTTAGCGGTCTCCTACGAGCAGTACTTC.

In this sample, this clonotype turned up many times. This rearrangement joins TRBV20-1 to TRBJ2-5, with D tentatively TRBD1 (5 bases). This CDR3 has 14 amino acids. Trimming stripped 3 bases from V and 4 bases from J, with 15 bases between. The germline V gene encodes CDR1 DFQATT and CDR2 SNEGSKA (reference sequence). CDR3 nucleotide sequence: TGCAGTGCTAGGAGAGCAGGGCGTTTAGAGACCCAGTACTTC. This codes for CSARRAGRLETQYF.

The CDR3 bases are TGTGCCAGCAGTACGACGGGACGGGAGAACACCGGGGAGCTGTTTTTT. It specifies CASSTTGRENTGELFF. The chain is built from TRBV12-3 or TRBV12-4 and TRBJ2-2; D possibly uses TRBD1 or TRBD2 (5 bases each). Trimming removed 5 bases at V and 1 base at J, with 14 bases between. The CDR3 contains 16 residues.

At least ten counts were recorded for this clonotype. This chain uses TRBV7-2 with TRBJ2-1; D is uncertain. V was shortened by 5 bases and J by 8 bases, with 10 bases between the two germline ends. CDR3 size: 12 residues. CDR1 and CDR2 (germline): SGHTA, FQGNSA. CDR3 sequence: CASSLLRHEQFF. For the CDR3, the DNA is TGTGCCAGCAGCCTGCTGAGGCATGAGCAGTTCTTC.

At least ten counts were recorded for this clonotype. The V gene is TRBV6-6, the J gene TRBJ1-5; TRBD1 matches 7 bases. Trimming cost V 0 bases and J 0 bases; bases outside gene matches: 5. This CDR3 has 17 residues. Germline assignment: CDR1 MNHNY and CDR2 SVGAGI (reference sequence). CDR3 bases: TGTGCCAGCAGTTACTCGGGGGGACAGAGTAGCAATCAGCCCCAGCATTTT. It is translated as CASSYSGGQSSNQPQHF.

This clonotype came up many times. The CDR3 bases are TGTGCCAGCCAACTAGCGGGGGGCAATGAGCAGTTCTTC. Translating it yields CASQLAGGNEQFF. The chain links TRBV6-1 to TRBJ2-1; TRBD2 agrees at 12 bases. Unmatched junction bases numbered 2, after V lost 8 bases and J lost 6 bases. Per germline, CDR1 MNHNS and CDR2 SASEGT. The CDR3 runs to 13 residues.

This clonotype appeared many times. The chain carries TRBV6-1 and TRBJ2-1; 9 bases match TRBD2. V lost 6 bases, J lost 7 bases, and 13 bases stayed unmatched. The CDR3 is 16 residues long. Germline-derived CDR1 and CDR2 are MNHNS and SASEGT. As DNA, the CDR3 is TGTGCCAGCAGGTCGAGGGTTAGCGGGAGTCGAAATGAGCAGTTCTTC. It yields the protein CASRSRVSGSRNEQFF.

This clonotype was seen repeatedly, ten times or more. This sequence joins TRBV3-1 and TRBJ2-1; 9 bases line up with TRBD2. V trimming: 4 bases; J trimming: 7 bases; junction bases outside the gene matches: 14. Germline assignment: CDR1 LGHDT and CDR2 YNNKEL (reference sequence). This CDR3 has 17 residues. For the CDR3, the DNA is TGTGCCAGCAGCCTCGGAAGGGCGCGGGAGGGCCGTAATGAGCAGTTCTTC. It specifies CASSLGRAREGRNEQFF.

This chain connects TRBV20-1 to TRBJ1-5; 7 bases are a match to TRBD1. The germline gives CDR1 DFQATT, CDR2 SNEGSKA (reference sequence). The CDR3 is 18 amino acids. J was trimmed by 1 base and V by 3 bases; bases with no gene match: 15. The CDR3 loop reads CSASGGPGQKLSNQPQHF. The CDR3 coding sequence is TGCAGTGCTAGTGGGGGGCCGGGACAGAAACTGAGCAATCAGCCCCAGCATTTT.

This clonotype was counted many times. This chain connects TRBV11-2 to TRBJ1-1; D is unresolved. V lost 11 bases to trimming and J lost 7 bases, with 20 bases between them. CDR3 size: 13 residues. Per the germline V gene, CDR1 is SGHAT and CDR2 is FQNNGV. The CDR3: CASKDTEYNEAFF. The CDR3 bases are TGTGCCTCGAAGGATACAGAGTATAATGAAGCTTTCTTT.

Of note for this clonotype: With a much larger clone just one base away, this may be a read error. The gene calls are TRBV6-2 or TRBV6-3 and TRBJ2-7, with TRBD2 matching 8 bases. V was clipped by 5 bases and J by 2 bases; unmatched bases: 8. Germline V gene sequence: CDR1 MNHEY, CDR2 SVGEGT. This CDR3 contains 15 residues. The CDR3 DNA reads as TGTGCCAGCAGTCTGTCCGGGACTAGACCCTACGAGCAGTACGTC. It encodes CASSLSGTRPYEQYV.